The 20 T cell receptor beta chains below were found in one sample sequenced in a study of T-cell memory formation after mild COVID-19. TCRdb reanalysed the 5' RACE reads using MiXCR and keeps one entry per CDR3 protein. This table holds about 100,000 distinct CDR3 sequences, 11% found once. Sequences were obtained from PBMCs or a T cell subset sorted from them (not recorded which). The source of these receptors is a man aged 18-30 years who had mild COVID-19 (a few samples of this study predate the infection). Cell type and time point are not known.

The chain is built from TRBV7-6 and TRBJ2-1; no clear D. The CDR3 is 14 amino acids. Germline-derived CDR1 and CDR2 are SGHVS and FNYEAQ. V was cut by 1 base and J by 0 bases, with 4 bases left in between. The CDR3 loop is CASSLETSYNEQFF. The CDR3 DNA reads TGTGCCAGCAGCTTAGAGACCTCCTACAATGAGCAGTTCTTC.

This clonotype was found many times. This chain connects TRBV7-9 to TRBJ2-1, with 9 bases aligning to TRBD1. V trimming: 3 bases; J trimming: 8 bases; junction bases outside the gene matches: 5. This CDR3 is 14 amino acids long. Germline V gene data show CDR1 as SEHNR and CDR2 as FQNEAQ (reference sequence). CDR3 nucleotides: TGTGCCAGCAGCTTTGTACAGGGGGCCCATGAGCAGTTCTTC. It specifies CASSFVQGAHEQFF.

The chain combines TRBV11-2 with TRBJ2-7; D gene uncertain. The V end was cut by 7 bases, the J end by 3 bases, with 16 bases between. The CDR3 has 14 amino acids. The germline gives CDR1 SGHAT, CDR2 FQNNGV. The CDR3 here is CASTVDGVGYEQYF. CDR3 bases: TGTGCCAGCACCGTGGACGGCGTGGGCTACGAGCAGTACTTC.

This clonotype appeared many times. The CDR3 spells CASSLPEGLAKETQYF. The CDR3 DNA is TGTGCCAGCAGCTTACCAGAGGGACTAGCAAAGGAGACCCAGTACTTC. The chain employs TRBV7-2 and TRBJ2-5, with 9 bases fitting TRBD2. Germline-derived CDR1 and CDR2 are SGHTA and FQGNSA. Losses at the gene ends were 2 bases for V and 5 bases for J; bases not matched to a gene: 9. The CDR3 extends over 16 amino acids.

This clonotype has more than one count but fewer than ten. V and J are TRBV3-1 and TRBJ2-1; 10 nucleotides match TRBD2. The CDR3 covers 16 residues. V dropped 0 bases and J dropped 2; count of bases not matched to a gene: 1. CDR1 and CDR2 (germline): LGHDT, YNNKEL (reference sequence). The CDR3 nucleotides are TGTGCCAGCAGCCAAGAACTAGCGGGGCCCTACAATGAGCAGTTCTTC. It specifies CASSQELAGPYNEQFF.

The chain joins TRBV11-2 to TRBJ2-1; 7 nucleotides agree with TRBD1. This CDR3 is 15 amino acids long. V lost 5 bases to trimming and J lost 10 bases; unmatched junction nucleotides: 14. Germline assignment: CDR1 SGHAT and CDR2 FQNNGV. The CDR3 bases are TGTGCCAGCAGCCCCACCCGGGACAGTCCGGGGGAGCAGTTCTTC. Protein product: CASSPTRDSPGEQFF.

The sample holds a few counts of this clonotype. The chain couples TRBV5-1 to TRBJ1-5, with D perhaps TRBD1 (5 bases). The CDR3 runs to 15 residues. CDR1 SGHRS and CDR2 YFSETQ come from the germline V gene. V was shortened by 4 bases and J by 4 bases, with 15 bases between the two germline ends. The CDR3: CASSHGALGNQPQHF. In DNA, the CDR3 is TGCGCCAGCAGCCATGGGGCCCTAGGGAATCAGCCCCAGCATTTT.

The chain uses TRBV4-3 and TRBJ1-1; 8 bases line up with TRBD1. Germline V lookup: CDR1 LGHNA, CDR2 YSLEER. V lost 1 base, J lost 7 bases, and 8 bases stayed unmatched. The CDR3 covers 15 residues. This CDR3 reads CASSQGTGLYNEAFF. CDR3 coding DNA: TGCGCCAGCAGCCAAGGGACAGGGCTGTATAATGAAGCTTTCTTT.

This clonotype was picked up many times. The chain links TRBV7-9 to TRBJ2-5; TRBD1 agrees at 7 bases. CDR3 length equals 14 residues. Germline V gives CDR1 SEHNR, CDR2 FQNEAQ (reference sequence). After removal of 5 bases from V and 6 bases from J, the junction contained 9 bases not matched to a gene. In DNA form, the CDR3 reads TGTGCCAGCAGCGGGGAACAGGGGTTGAAGACCCAGTACTTC. This translates into CASSGEQGLKTQYF. Supplemented by reference TRBV7-9 and TRBJ2-5, the full variable domain reads DTGVSQNPRHKITKRGQNVTFRCDPISEHNRLYWYRQTLGQGPEFLTYFQNEAQLEKSRLLSDRFSAERPKGSFSTLEIQRTEQGDSAMYLCASSGEQGLKTQYFGPGTRLLVL.

Only a few counts were recorded for this clonotype. V usage is TRBV29-1 and J usage is TRBJ1-1, with unresolved D. Deletions cut 7 bases from V and 4 bases from J, with 4 bases between. Germline-derived CDR1 and CDR2 are SQVTM and ANQGSEA. The CDR3 extends over 9 amino acids. For the CDR3, the DNA is TGCAGCGGTGGCACTGAAGCTTTCTTT. It yields the protein CSGGTEAFF.

This clonotype occurred a few times. The chain carries TRBV2 and TRBJ2-2; D is undetermined. CDR1 and CDR2 (germline): SNHLY, FYNNEI. The CDR3 sequence is 14 residues long. V was clipped by 6 bases and J by 0 bases, with 8 bases between them. DNA of the CDR3: TGTGCCAGCAGGGAACTGACGAACACCGGGGAGCTGTTTTTT. It is translated as CASRELTNTGELFF.

There are many counts of this clonotype. The rearrangement joins TRBV20-1 to TRBJ2-5; no reliable D call. CDR1 DFQATT and CDR2 SNEGSKA come from the germline V gene (reference sequence). The CDR3 sequence is 14 residues long. V was pared by 6 bases and J by 4 bases, with 18 bases between. The CDR3 region is CSAKPVVLAETQYF. CDR3 bases: TGCAGTGCAAAACCTGTGGTGTTGGCAGAGACCCAGTACTTC.

The chain is built from TRBV7-9 and TRBJ2-7; 8 bases align to TRBD1. The CDR3 is 15 residues long. Per the germline V gene, CDR1 is SEHNR and CDR2 is FQNEAQ (reference sequence). Unmatched junction bases numbered 6, after V lost 5 bases and J lost 0 bases. The CDR3 DNA reads as TGTGCCAGCAGCATGGGACAGGTCTTCTCCTACGAGCAGTACTTC. This gives the protein CASSMGQVFSYEQYF. Full variable domain (outside the CDR3, taken from reference TRBV7-9 and TRBJ2-7): DTGVSQNPRHKITKRGQNVTFRCDPISEHNRLYWYRQTLGQGPEFLTYFQNEAQLEKSRLLSDRFSAERPKGSFSTLEIQRTEQGDSAMYLCASSMGQVFSYEQYFGPGTRLTVT.

CDR3 residues: CASSYGPEETQYF. CDR3 bases: TGTGCCAGCAGTTACGGTCCTGAAGAGACCCAGTACTTC. The chain uses TRBV6-5 and TRBJ2-5; D unclear. Trimming left V 2 bases short and J 3 bases short, with 7 bases between. CDR3 length: 13 amino acids. Per germline, CDR1 MNHEY and CDR2 SVGAGI.

The chain joins TRBV20-1 to TRBJ1-2; possible D gene TRBD1, 6 bases. CDR3 size: 16 residues. The ends were cut back, 5 bases at V and 8 bases at J, with 27 bases in the middle. Germline values: CDR1 DFQATT, CDR2 SNEGSKA (reference sequence). CDR3 DNA: TGCAGTGCTGGTGCGACTACAGGGTTCTCCCATGGCGGCTACACCTTC. Its protein is CSAGATTGFSHGGYTF.

The CDR3 spells CASSQDGGPYNEQFF. The DNA for the CDR3 is TGCGCCAGCAGCCAAGACGGGGGACCCTACAATGAGCAGTTCTTC. The chain joins TRBV4-3 to TRBJ2-1, with a tentative D call TRBD2 (6 bases). Germline values: CDR1 LGHNA, CDR2 YSLEER. The CDR3 is 15 residues long. The V and J ends lost 0 bases and 2 bases respectively, with 8 bases between them.

This clonotype showed up just a few times. The chain carries TRBV10-3 and TRBJ2-5, with 12 bases lining up with TRBD2. The CDR3 sequence is 19 residues long. Germline V lookup: CDR1 ENHRY, CDR2 SYGVKD. The J segment lost 4 bases and the V segment lost 2 bases, leaving 14 bases of the junction unmatched. The CDR3 DNA reads as TGTGCCATCAGTGAGCCGCCTCTAGCGGGGGGGCCCGGGGGAGAGACCCAGTACTTC. This sequence encodes CAISEPPLAGGPGGETQYF.

In this sample, this clonotype turned up a few times. The CDR3 DNA is TGTGCCAGCAGCTTATACTCTCGGGACACTGTAAACTATGGCTACACCTTC. Translating gives CASSLYSRDTVNYGYTF. V is TRBV7-8 and J is TRBJ1-2; D might be TRBD1 (6 bases). This CDR3 has 17 amino acids. The ends were cut back, 2 bases at V and 2 bases at J, with 18 bases in the middle. CDR1 and CDR2 from the germline V gene are SGHVS and FQNEAQ.

This chain links TRBV6-2 or TRBV6-3 with TRBJ2-5; D is unclear. The CDR3 contains 12 residues. V lost 4 bases to trimming and J lost 9 bases, with 12 bases between them. Per germline, CDR1 MNHEY and CDR2 SVGEGT. DNA of the CDR3: TGTGCCAGCAGTTTTTCAATTGAGGCCCAGTACTTC. Translation gives CASSFSIEAQYF.

The rearrangement links TRBV27 to TRBJ2-1; 10 bases are a match to TRBD2. Germline CDR1 MNHEY, CDR2 SMNVEV (reference sequence). V lost 5 bases, J lost 6 bases, and 4 bases stayed unmatched. This CDR3 is built from 14 residues. CDR3 loop: CASSLSGGANEQFF. The CDR3, as DNA: TGTGCCAGCAGTCTCAGCGGGGGGGCCAATGAGCAGTTCTTC.